The T cell receptor beta chain under discussion was sequenced for a study of cytomegalovirus exposure and HLA in healthy donors. Study-wide background: The study's early data release held roughly 91 million unique TCRs from HLA-typed donors.

The V gene lost 0 bases and the J gene lost 9 bases, with 15 bases spanning the gap. Germline V gene lookup returns CDR1 MGHRA and CDR2 YSYEKL. This CDR3 has 16 amino acids. For this clone: Its specificity is unknown.

General study findings and limits: Investigators reported around 150 TCR beta chains as tied to cytomegalovirus.

The PCR ran on 60 Vbeta and 13 Jbeta primers. Some clones are missing from TCRdb's copy, which holds only in-frame ones; the method was immunoSEQ multiplex PCR. The sample holds around 150,000 clones. The rearrangement uses TRBV4-1 and TRBJ1-6, with no clear D. Sample: PBMCs. This clonotype was sampled from a woman in her sixties in good health and CMV-seronegative. The chain's CDR3 is CASSQEGPGVGSPLHF. CDR3 in DNA: TGCGCCAGCAGCCAAGAGGGCCCCGGGGTTGGTTCACCCCTCCACTTT.